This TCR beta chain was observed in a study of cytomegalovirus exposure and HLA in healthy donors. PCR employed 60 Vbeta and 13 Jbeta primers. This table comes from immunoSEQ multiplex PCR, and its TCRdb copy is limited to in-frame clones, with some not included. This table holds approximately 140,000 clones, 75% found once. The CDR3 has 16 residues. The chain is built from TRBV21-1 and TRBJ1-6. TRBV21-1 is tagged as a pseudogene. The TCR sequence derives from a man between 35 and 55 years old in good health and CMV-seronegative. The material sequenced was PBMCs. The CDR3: CASSKAGVRYNSPLHF. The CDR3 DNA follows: TGTGCCAGCAGCAAGGCGGGAGTCCGCTATAATTCACCCCTCCACTTT.